This T cell receptor beta chain originates from a study of read filtering for tumor transcriptome and immune sequencing. Study-wide background: By R-ISS, stages I, II and III held approximately 8, 16 and 7 patients. Regarding the study as a whole: Without single-read clonotypes, shared clonotype proportions correlated more between IR-seq and RNA-seq.

Sampling of bone marrow took place during active disease in every patient. This clonotype was seen many times. The antigen is unknown. CDR1 is MDHEN and CDR2 is SYDVKM in the germline V gene. The CDR3 has 14 amino acids. V lost 7 bases and J lost 4, with 16 bases in between. The library was built from around 380 ng RNA with molecular barcoded adaptors for alpha/delta and beta/gamma chains. From the reads, TCRdb called clonotypes with MiXCR, one entry per CDR3 protein. The sample lists roughly 130,000 distinct CDR3 sequences; 10% to 15% were seen once. Input material: a population of CD138-negative cells sorted from bone marrow. The clonotype originates from a donor aged 40 or older with multiple myeloma. This chain joins TRBV28 and TRBJ2-5; D ambiguous. The DNA of the CDR3 is TGTGCCAGCACCGGCCCCGTTGGGCCAGAGACCCAGTACTTC. This sequence encodes CASTGPVGPETQYF.